The 9 T cell receptor beta chains below were found in one sample sequenced in a study of OX40 agonist ivuxolimab in advanced cancers. The library came from the immunoSEQ multiplex PCR assay. The clones in this table, taken by TCRdb from immuneACCESS, are in-frame only. Not every clone is retained; where verified, under half of the shortfall comes from an unresolved V gene, and the cause of the rest is unknown. The sample yields 75,000 to 90,000 clones; under 95% were counted once. The ten largest make up roughly 8.7% of the sample. The sequencing here drew on CD4+ or CD8+ T cells sorted from blood, taken in a trial of the OX40 agonist ivuxolimab. All receptors derive from an adult with an advanced solid tumor such as melanoma, head and neck, liver or kidney cancer.

This chain joins TRBV28 and TRBJ2-7; 8 positions match TRBD1. CDR3 length: 16 amino acids. J gave up 1 base and V 6 bases, and 11 bases lay outside the gene matches. Germline values: CDR1 MDHEN, CDR2 SYDVKM. CDR3 region: CASRTGQGFISYEQYF. The CDR3 DNA reads TGTGCCAGCAGAACCGGACAGGGCTTCATTTCCTACGAGCAGTACTTC.

The chain recombines TRBV4-1 with TRBJ1-2; no firm D call. Germline assignment: CDR1 MGHRA and CDR2 YSYEKL. V was cut by 1 base and J by 4 bases, with 7 bases left in between. The CDR3 is 13 amino acids. The CDR3 protein is CASSQVTAYGYTF. The CDR3 DNA sequence: TGCGCCAGCAGCCAAGTAACAGCCTATGGCTACACCTTC.

This clone was seen more than once but under ten times. This sequence joins TRBV28 and TRBJ1-5, with D uncertain. CDR3 length equals 14 residues. The V and J ends lost 8 bases and 0 bases respectively, with 11 bases between them. CDR1 and CDR2 (germline): MDHEN, SYDVKM. The DNA of the CDR3 is TGTGCCAGCGGCATTGGGCATAGCAATCAGCCCCAGCATTTT. It encodes CASGIGHSNQPQHF.

This clone has just one count. This sequence joins TRBV30 and TRBJ1-3; maybe TRBD1 (5 bases). The CDR3 runs to 15 residues. Germline V gene sequence: CDR1 GTSNPN, CDR2 SVGIG (reference sequence). Trimming stripped 4 bases from V and 0 bases from J, with 13 bases between. CDR3: CAWTIDSVSGNTIYF. The DNA for the CDR3 is TGTGCCTGGACCATCGACAGCGTCTCTGGAAACACCATATATTTT. Full variable domain (outside the CDR3, taken from reference TRBV30 and TRBJ1-3): SQTIHQWPATLVQPVGSPLSLECTVEGTSNPNLYWYRQAAGRGLQLLFYSVGIGQISSEVPQNLSASRPQDRQFILSSKKLLLSDSGFYLCAWTIDSVSGNTIYFGEGSWLTVV.

The chain combines TRBV27 with TRBJ1-1; D gene ambiguous. V shed 5 bases and J shed 8 bases, with 18 bases lying between them. The CDR3 is 14 residues long. Per the germline V gene, CDR1 is MNHEY and CDR2 is SMNVEV (reference sequence). The CDR3 DNA is TGTGCCAGCAGTCCCCTGGACGGGTTAACCGAAGCTTTCTTT. Translating it yields CASSPLDGLTEAFF.

The V call is TRBV15, the J call TRBJ2-3; D is ambiguous. The CDR3 sequence is 14 residues long. V dropped 5 bases and J dropped 1 base, with 10 bases sitting between them. The germline V gene encodes CDR1 LNHNV and CDR2 YYDKDF (reference sequence). The CDR3 sequence: CATSPGGGTDTQYF. CDR3 nucleotides: TGTGCCACCAGCCCCGGTGGGGGCACAGATACGCAGTATTTT.

This sequence joins TRBV30 and TRBJ1-2, with TRBD1 as a possible D gene (6 bases). V was trimmed by 1 base and J by 6 bases, leaving 24 bases between them. Per germline, CDR1 GTSNPN and CDR2 SVGIG (reference sequence). The CDR3 totals 17 residues. CDR3 region: CAWSGYPAGEAFNGYTF. In nucleotides, the CDR3 is TGTGCCTGGAGTGGTTACCCGGCAGGGGAGGCCTTCAATGGCTACACCTTC.

The V gene is TRBV4-1, the J gene TRBJ2-5; D possibly matches TRBD1 or TRBD2 (5 bases each). Deletions cut 2 bases from V and 7 bases from J, with 11 bases between. Germline assignment: CDR1 MGHRA and CDR2 YSYEKL. This CDR3 has 13 residues. For the CDR3, the DNA is TGCGCCAGCAGCCAACGGGGACGTGGGACCCAGTACTTC. Translated: CASSQRGRGTQYF.

The gene calls are TRBV2 and TRBJ2-3; the D call may be TRBD1 or TRBD2 (5 bases each). V lost 2 bases, J lost 0 bases, and 15 bases lay in between. From germline, CDR1 is SNHLY and CDR2 FYNNEI. The CDR3 consists of 17 residues. The CDR3 is CASSEWSGTSSTDTQYF. CDR3 DNA: TGTGCCAGCAGTGAATGGTCAGGGACGTCAAGCACAGATACGCAGTATTTT.